This T cell receptor (beta chain) derives from a study of blood T cell repertoires in COVID-19. This clone was observed once. The assay was immunoSEQ multiplex PCR, and TCRdb's table has in-frame clones only and misses some. Among 90,000 to 120,000 clones, around four fifths were seen once, and the ten largest hold 4% to 5.5%. V gave up 5 bases and J gave up 5 bases, with 6 bases separating them. CDR1 and CDR2 (germline): MNHEY, SVGAGI. This CDR3 has 11 residues. The TCR sequence derives from a man between 70 and 80 years old with acute or convalescent COVID-19. The sample comprised peripheral blood. This rearrangement joins TRBV6-5 to TRBJ1-2; D uncertain. CDR3 in DNA: TGTGCCAGCAGTAACAGATATGGCTACACCTTC. As protein: CASSNRYGYTF.